This T cell receptor beta chain was captured in a study of T cells in Graves' hyperthyroidism and ophthalmopathy. This CDR3 is built from 14 residues. After removal of 6 bases from V and 5 bases from J, the junction contained 1 base not matched to a gene. Using RNA transcripts as the source, TCR beta CDR3 regions were amplified. First-round RT-PCR targeting the TCR CDR3 was performed with the HTBI primer set. TCRdb recomputed calls from the multiplex PCR reads with MiXCR, one row per CDR3 protein. The sample shows around 660,000 distinct CDR3 sequences, just under 45% of them seen only once. This clonotype was obtained from an adult man with Graves' disease, either hyperthyroidism or ophthalmopathy (not recorded which). The source material was peripheral blood or thyroid tissue (not recorded which). The rearrangement links TRBV12-3 or TRBV12-4 to TRBJ2-7; 16 nucleotides line up with TRBD2. CDR3: CASRGLAGGHEQYF. CDR3 sequence (DNA): TGTGCCAGCAGGGGACTAGCGGGGGGGCACGAGCAGTACTTC.